The clone carrying this T cell receptor (beta chain) was picked up a small number of times. Antigen unknown. The sample belongs to a study of cytomegalovirus exposure and HLA in healthy donors. Study context: A preliminary data release comprised about 85 million unique TCRs obtained from HLA-typed donors. General study findings and limits: Available immune exposure information covered CMV serostatus only.

The CDR3 runs to 16 residues. V dropped 4 bases and J dropped 6; count of bases not matched to a gene: 14. Germline-derived CDR1 and CDR2 are LGHNA and YSLEER. PCR primers comprised 60 Vbeta and 13 Jbeta primers. The table came from immunoSEQ multiplex PCR; TCRdb's copy has only in-frame clones and leaves some out. The sample gives fewer than 250,000 clones, about 80% of which show up once; 1.1% to 1.5% is in the top ten. It was healthy bone marrow donors who served as donors. Material for sequencing was PBMCs. The receptor was isolated from a girl aged 10 to 17 in good health and CMV-seronegative. This chain connects TRBV4-3 to TRBJ1-1; 7 bases match TRBD1. The CDR3 coding sequence is TGCGCCAGCAGCCTCAGACCGACGGGAGGGGGCTCTGAAGCTTTCTTT. This sequence encodes CASSLRPTGGGSEAFF.